This TCR beta chain was identified in a study of cytomegalovirus exposure and HLA in healthy donors. Healthy bone marrow donors made up the donors. This clone is a singleton in its sample. Its target is unknown. Use of 60 Vbeta and 13 Jbeta primers characterized the PCR. Repertoires were generated with immunoSEQ multiplex PCR, while TCRdb's copy carries only in-frame clones and drops some. Of about 130,000 clones listed, under 80% are singletons. The CDR3 covers 14 residues. Trimming removed 7 bases at V and 2 bases at J, with 13 bases between. Germline CDR1 SGHTS, CDR2 YDEGEE. Broader study findings: Evidence from a later analysis indicated that most CMV-associated TCR beta chains looked HLA-restricted.

The TCR originated in a man aged 35 to 55 in good health and CMV-seropositive. The chain couples TRBV5-8 to TRBJ2-1; D may be TRBD2 (5 bases). The sequenced sample consisted of PBMCs. The CDR3: CASHAAGTYNEQFF. In DNA form, the CDR3 reads TGTGCCAGCCACGCTGCGGGTACCTACAATGAGCAGTTCTTC.